Shown below are 17 T cell receptor beta chains from a single sample sequenced in a study of neurological immune-mediated disorders. TCRdb re-derived calls from the 5' RACE reads in MiXCR, one entry per CDR3 protein. The table includes tens of thousands of distinct CDR3 sequences, over 4% detected once. The sequencing input was PBMCs. These receptors came from a man younger than 35 in good health.

Ten or more counts support this clonotype. The gene calls are TRBV10-2 and TRBJ2-5; no definite D call. The CDR3 is 15 amino acids. Germline V lookup: CDR1 WSHSY, CDR2 SAAADI. V lost 2 bases, J lost 4 bases, and 14 bases lay in between. In nucleotides, the CDR3 is TGCGCCAGCAGTGAGCCCCAATTTGGGATAGAGACCCAGTACTTC. It specifies CASSEPQFGIETQYF.

This clonotype has a count of ten or more. This sequence joins TRBV20-1 and TRBJ1-1, with D possibly being TRBD1 (6 bases). The CDR3 loop spans 14 amino acids. V lost 3 bases, J lost 0 bases, and 11 bases lay in between. CDR1 and CDR2 (germline): DFQATT, SNEGSKA (reference sequence). This CDR3 is CSARRGGLNTEAFF. CDR3 coding DNA: TGCAGTGCTAGGAGGGGGGGATTGAACACTGAAGCTTTCTTT.

This clonotype was detected many times. This rearrangement joins TRBV5-4 to TRBJ2-5; 9 nucleotides line up with TRBD2. The CDR3 sequence is 15 residues long. After removal of 1 base from V and 10 bases from J, the junction contained 11 bases not matched to a gene. Germline V lookup: CDR1 SGHNT, CDR2 YYREEE (reference sequence). The CDR3: CASSLSLSSGVIQYF. The CDR3 nucleotides are TGTGCCAGCAGCTTGTCCCTCTCTAGCGGGGTGATCCAGTACTTC.

This clonotype showed up many times. This sequence joins TRBV24-1 and TRBJ2-3; D is possibly TRBD2 (5 bases). The CDR3 loop spans 17 amino acids. The germline gives CDR1 KGHDR, CDR2 SFDVKD. Deletions cut 1 base from V and 8 bases from J, with 21 bases between. The CDR3 sequence: CATSDFRAAGSKGTQYF. CDR3 nucleotides: TGTGCCACCAGTGATTTTCGAGCGGCAGGTTCTAAGGGTACGCAGTATTTT.

This clonotype turned up a few times. The chain uses TRBV7-9 and TRBJ1-2; unclear D gene. Per germline, CDR1 SEHNR and CDR2 FQNEAQ (reference sequence). CDR3 length equals 12 residues. V lost 5 bases to trimming and J lost 1 base, with 5 bases between them. CDR3 sequence (DNA): TGTGCCAGCAGCGTAAATAACTATGGCTACACCTTC. Protein: CASSVNNYGYTF.

This clonotype came up many times. The gene calls are TRBV6-5 and TRBJ2-2; 12 bases map to TRBD2. CDR3 length: 17 residues. With V trimmed by 6 bases and J by 0 bases, 5 bases remained unmatched. CDR1 and CDR2 (germline): MNHEY, SVGAGI. The CDR3 here is CASSPTSGGPNTGELFF. CDR3 bases: TGTGCCAGCAGCCCCACTAGCGGGGGGCCGAACACCGGGGAGCTGTTTTTT.

This clonotype was detected ten times or more. The genes are TRBV4-1 and TRBJ2-7; D might be TRBD1 (6 bases). Germline V gene lookup returns CDR1 MGHRA and CDR2 YSYEKL. V was shortened by 0 bases and J by 3 bases, with 12 bases between the two germline ends. CDR3 length: 15 amino acids. CDR3 sequence reads: CASSQERDNRYEQYF. CDR3 nucleotides: TGCGCCAGCAGCCAAGAAAGGGACAACCGCTACGAGCAGTACTTC.

At least ten counts were recorded for this clonotype. V gene TRBV6-5 combines with J gene TRBJ2-7; TRBD1 matches at 7 bases. The V segment lost 8 bases and the J segment 2 bases; nucleotides outside the gene matches: 6. Germline V gene data show CDR1 as MNHEY and CDR2 as SVGAGI. The CDR3 length is 13 residues. CDR3 in DNA: TGTGCCAGCGGCGAAGGGACAGCCTACGAGCAGTACTTC. It translates to CASGEGTAYEQYF.

Many counts were recorded for this clonotype. The chain uses TRBV20-1 and TRBJ2-3; D gene unclear. The V gene lost 2 bases and the J gene lost 5 bases, with 8 bases spanning the gap. This CDR3 comprises 12 residues. From germline, CDR1 is DFQATT and CDR2 SNEGSKA (reference sequence). This CDR3 reads CSARKGKDTQYF. CDR3 DNA sequence: TGCAGTGCTAGAAAAGGGAAAGATACGCAGTATTTT.

The table lists this clonotype with many counts. In nucleotides, the CDR3 is TGCGCCAGCAGCTTGGGGGACACTGAAGCTTTCTTT. It encodes CASSLGDTEAFF. This chain joins TRBV5-1 and TRBJ1-1; D gene unclear. The V gene's germline CDR1 is SGHRS and CDR2 YFSETQ. V was trimmed by 0 bases and J by 3 bases, leaving 3 bases between them. The CDR3 runs 12 residues.

This clonotype was recorded many times. The gene calls are TRBV6-6 and TRBJ2-1; 7 bases are a match to TRBD2. Per germline, CDR1 MNHNY and CDR2 SVGAGI (reference sequence). V was clipped by 2 bases and J by 1 base; unmatched bases: 2. The CDR3 has 15 residues. CDR3 loop: CASSYGGGSYNEQFF. For the CDR3, the DNA is TGTGCCAGCAGTTACGGGGGGGGTTCCTACAATGAGCAGTTCTTC.

The table lists this clonotype with many counts. The V call is TRBV29-1, the J call TRBJ1-2, with D unresolved. Germline lookup yields CDR1 SQVTM and CDR2 ANQGSEA. The CDR3 extends over 12 amino acids. Trimming removed 2 bases at V and 4 bases at J, with 8 bases between. The CDR3 sequence is CSVETPSYGYTF. The DNA of the CDR3 is TGCAGCGTTGAAACGCCGAGCTATGGCTACACCTTC.

This clonotype occurred many times. The chain has TRBV20-1 and TRBJ1-1, with D perhaps TRBD1 (5 bases). This CDR3 is 11 amino acids long. Trimming stripped 4 bases from V and 8 bases from J, with 11 bases between. Per the germline V gene, CDR1 is DFQATT and CDR2 is SNEGSKA (reference sequence). The CDR3 spells CSATRQPEAFF. In DNA form, the CDR3 reads TGCAGTGCTACCAGACAGCCCGAAGCTTTCTTT.

This clonotype was detected many times. The V gene is TRBV10-3, the J gene TRBJ2-3, with 8 bases lining up with TRBD2. This CDR3 has 14 residues. V was clipped by 6 bases and J by 0 bases; unmatched bases: 2. The germline V gene has CDR1 ENHRY and CDR2 SYGVKD. CDR3 DNA sequence: TGTGCCATCAGACTAGCGGCGAGCACAGATACGCAGTATTTT. This codes for CAIRLAASTDTQYF.

This clonotype has ten or more counts. The chain uses TRBV7-3 and TRBJ2-2; D possibly corresponds to TRBD2 (5 bases). Germline-derived CDR1 and CDR2 are SGHTA and FQGTGA. This CDR3 region has 14 residues. The V gene lost 8 bases and the J gene lost 5 bases, with 15 bases spanning the gap. This chain's CDR3 is CASCPGGSTGELFF. DNA for the CDR3: TGTGCCAGCTGCCCCGGCGGGTCTACCGGGGAGCTGTTTTTT.

The sample holds many counts of this clonotype. The genes are TRBV10-2 and TRBJ2-1, with 7 bases aligning to TRBD2. CDR3 length: 17 amino acids. The ends lost 6 bases at V and 7 bases at J; junction bases unmatched: 18. Looked up from germline, CDR1 is WSHSY and CDR2 is SAAADI. CDR3 sequence (DNA): TGCGCCAGCAGCGGGGGGTCCGCGTATTTGCGCCCAAATGAGCAGTTCTTC. It translates to CASSGGSAYLRPNEQFF.

This clonotype was picked up many times. V gene TRBV4-3 combines with J gene TRBJ1-2, with TRBD1 identical over 10 bases. The CDR3 runs to 16 residues. The germline CDR1 and CDR2 sequences are LGHNA and YSLEER. V gave up 0 bases and J gave up 7 bases; unmatched junction bases: 8. The CDR3 DNA sequence: TGCGCCAGCAGCCAAGAGGAGGCGGGACAGGGGAGTGGCTACACCTTC. It codes for CASSQEEAGQGSGYTF.